The clone carrying this TCR beta chain was observed a handful of times. The antigen remains unidentified. These data are taken from a study of T cells in Graves' hyperthyroidism and ophthalmopathy. Study details: At initial diagnosis, before any treatment had begun, peripheral blood was obtained. Whole-study findings and limits: Before onset, by a median of approximately 5.9 months, the model predicted ophthalmopathy. Most thyroid-expanded clonotypes above 0.001 were also found in blood.

Newly diagnosed hyperthyroidism patients aged 18 to 65 years had disease lasting under 2 months. RNA transcripts served as the template for amplifying TCR beta CDR3 regions. HTBI primers were employed in a first-round RT-PCR of the TCR CDR3. TCRdb passed the multiplex PCR reads through MiXCR, listing each CDR3 protein once. The table includes 550,000 to 850,000 distinct CDR3 sequences, 15% to 20% detected once. CDR1 and CDR2 from the germline V gene are SGDLS and YYNGEE. This CDR3 region has 13 residues. The ends lost 7 bases at V and 8 bases at J; junction bases unmatched: 8. Material for sequencing was blood. The genes are TRBV9 and TRBJ1-4; 7 positions match TRBD1. The receptor was isolated from a woman between 50 and 59 years old with Graves' hyperthyroidism that later progressed to Graves' ophthalmopathy. CDR3: CASSTGEPEKLFF. The DNA of the CDR3 is TGTGCCAGCTCTACAGGGGAACCGGAAAAACTGTTTTTT.